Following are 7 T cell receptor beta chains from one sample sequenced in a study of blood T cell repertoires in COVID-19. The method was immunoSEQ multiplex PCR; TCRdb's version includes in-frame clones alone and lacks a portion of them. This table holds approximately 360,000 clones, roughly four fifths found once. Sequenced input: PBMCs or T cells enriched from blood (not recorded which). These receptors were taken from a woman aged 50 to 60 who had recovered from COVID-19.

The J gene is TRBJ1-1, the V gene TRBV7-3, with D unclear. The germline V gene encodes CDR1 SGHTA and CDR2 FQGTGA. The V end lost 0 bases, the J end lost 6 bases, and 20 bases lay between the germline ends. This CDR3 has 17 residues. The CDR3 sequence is CASSLTGLGSAGAEAFF. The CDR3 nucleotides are TGTGCCAGCAGCTTAACAGGGCTCGGGAGCGCGGGCGCTGAAGCTTTCTTT.

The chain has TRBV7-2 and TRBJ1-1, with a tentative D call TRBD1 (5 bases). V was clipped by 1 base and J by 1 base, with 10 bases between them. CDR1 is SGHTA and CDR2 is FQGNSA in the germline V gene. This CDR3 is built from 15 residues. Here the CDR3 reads CASSLEAGGNTEAFF. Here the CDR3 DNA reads TGTGCCAGCAGCTTAGAAGCCGGGGGGAACACTGAAGCTTTCTTT.

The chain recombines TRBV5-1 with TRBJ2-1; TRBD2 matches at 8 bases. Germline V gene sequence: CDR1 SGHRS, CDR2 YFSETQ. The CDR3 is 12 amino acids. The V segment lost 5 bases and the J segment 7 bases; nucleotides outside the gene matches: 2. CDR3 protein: CASRAGANEQFF. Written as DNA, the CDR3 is TGCGCCAGCAGAGCGGGAGCGAATGAGCAGTTCTTC.

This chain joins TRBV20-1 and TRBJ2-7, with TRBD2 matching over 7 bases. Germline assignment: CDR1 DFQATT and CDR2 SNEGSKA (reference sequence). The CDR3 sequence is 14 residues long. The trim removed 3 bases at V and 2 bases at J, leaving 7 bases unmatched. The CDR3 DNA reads TGCAGTGCTAGTGGGGCGGGAGACCCCTACGAGCAGTACTTC. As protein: CSASGAGDPYEQYF.

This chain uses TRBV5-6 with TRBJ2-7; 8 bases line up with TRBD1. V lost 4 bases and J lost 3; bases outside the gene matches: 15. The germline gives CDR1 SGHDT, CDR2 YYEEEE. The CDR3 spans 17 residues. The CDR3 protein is CASSMSRTGRWYYEQYF. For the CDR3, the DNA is TGTGCCAGCAGCATGTCCCGGACAGGGAGGTGGTACTACGAGCAGTACTTC.

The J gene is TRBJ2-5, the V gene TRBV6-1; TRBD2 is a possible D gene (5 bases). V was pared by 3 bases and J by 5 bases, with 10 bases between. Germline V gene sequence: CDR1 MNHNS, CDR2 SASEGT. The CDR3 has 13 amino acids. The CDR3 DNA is TGTGCCAGCAGTGAGGAGGTACGGGAGACCCAGTACTTC. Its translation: CASSEEVRETQYF.

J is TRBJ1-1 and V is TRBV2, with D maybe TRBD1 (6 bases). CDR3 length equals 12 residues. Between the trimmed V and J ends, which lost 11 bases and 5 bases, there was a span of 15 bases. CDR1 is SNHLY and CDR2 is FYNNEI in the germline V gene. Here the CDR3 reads CAAGTRVTEAFF. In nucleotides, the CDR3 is TGTGCCGCAGGGACACGGGTAACTGAAGCTTTCTTT. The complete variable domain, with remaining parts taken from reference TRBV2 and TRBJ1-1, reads EPEVTQTPSHQVTQMGQEVILRCVPISNHLYFYWYRQILGQKVEFLVSFYNNEISEKSEIFDDQFSVERPDGSNFTLKIRSTKLEDSAMYFCAAGTRVTEAFFGQGTRLTVV.